The 29 T cell receptor beta chains in this list originate from one sample, sequenced in a study of cytomegalovirus exposure and HLA in healthy donors. Use of 60 Vbeta and 13 Jbeta primers characterized the PCR. Sequencing was performed with immunoSEQ multiplex PCR; in TCRdb, only in-frame clones are kept and a portion is missing. The sample shows 200,000 to 250,000 clones, more than 60% of them seen only once. Sequences were obtained from PBMCs. The source of these receptors is a man between 40 and 49 years old in good health and CMV-seronegative.

The chain has TRBV19 and TRBJ2-5, with TRBD2 matching over 14 bases. Trimming cost V 5 bases and J 5 bases; bases outside gene matches: 10. CDR3 length: 17 residues. CDR1 and CDR2 from the germline V gene are LNHDA and SQIVND (reference sequence). The CDR3 coding sequence is TGTGCCAGTAGTCCTGGACTAGCGGGAGGTTTGACGGAGACCCAGTACTTC. Translated, it gives CASSPGLAGGLTETQYF. Based on the CDR3 plus reference TRBV19 and TRBJ2-5, the full variable domain is DGGITQSPKYLFRKEGQNVTLSCEQNLNHDAMYWYRQDPGQGLRLIYYSQIVNDFQKGDIAEGYSVSREKKESFPLTVTSAQKNPTAFYLCASSPGLAGGLTETQYFGPGTRLLVL.

In this sample, this clone turned up once. A junction boundary mismatches the germline segment, possibly from a read error. This sequence joins TRBV6-6 and TRBJ1-3; no clear D gene. This CDR3 is built from 12 residues. Germline assignment: CDR1 MNHNY and CDR2 SVGAGI (reference sequence). For the CDR3, the DNA is TGTGCCAGCAGCTACTCTGGAAACACCATATATTTT. This translates into CASSYSGNTIYF.

V and J are TRBV7-3 and TRBJ1-1, with a tentative D call TRBD1 (6 bases). The length of the CDR3 is 13 residues. Germline CDR1 and CDR2: SGHTA and FQGTGA. V lost 4 bases to trimming and J lost 2 bases, with 8 bases between them. CDR3 nucleotide sequence: TGTGCCAGCAGCTCGACAGGTAACACTGAAGCTTTCTTT. Protein sequence: CASSSTGNTEAFF.

V gene TRBV5-1 combines with J gene TRBJ2-2, with TRBD1 matching 7 bases. V trimming: 1 base; J trimming: 13 bases; junction bases outside the gene matches: 10. Germline CDR1 SGHRS, CDR2 YFSETQ. The CDR3 extends over 14 amino acids. This CDR3 reads CASSLFGTAPSLFF. CDR3 sequence (DNA): TGCGCCAGCAGCTTGTTCGGGACAGCCCCGTCGCTGTTTTTT. Full variable domain (missing parts from reference TRBV5-1 and TRBJ2-2): KAGVTQTPRYLIKTRGQQVTLSCSPISGHRSVSWYQQTPGQGLQFLFEYFSETQRNKGNFPGRFSGRQFSNSRSEMNVSTLELGDSALYLCASSLFGTAPSLFFGEGSRLTVL.

This chain connects TRBV7-6 to TRBJ2-7, with D tentatively TRBD1 (6 bases). Trimming removed 5 bases at V and 3 bases at J, with 8 bases between. Per germline, CDR1 SGHVS and CDR2 FNYEAQ. This CDR3 is built from 12 residues. CDR3 sequence reads: CASSTDSYEQYF. DNA of the CDR3: TGTGCCAGCAGCACGGACAGCTACGAGCAGTACTTC. The whole variable domain, filled in from reference TRBV7-6 and TRBJ2-7, reads GAGVSQSPRYKVTKRGQDVALRCDPISGHVSLYWYRQALGQGPEFLTYFNYEAQQDKSGLPNDRFSAERPEGSISTLTIQRTEQRDSAMYRCASSTDSYEQYFGPGTRLTVT.

This clone was observed once. Other DNA sequences in this specimen translate into the identical CDR3. The chain is built from TRBV9 and TRBJ2-3, with D tentatively TRBD2 (7 bases). The V end lost 1 base, the J end lost 1 base, and 13 bases lay between the germline ends. Germline V gene sequence: CDR1 SGDLS, CDR2 YYNGEE. The CDR3 totals 16 residues. CDR3 in amino acids: CASSVFGGGGTDTQYF. CDR3 nucleotides: TGTGCCAGCAGCGTATTCGGAGGGGGGGGCACAGATACGCAGTATTTT. Looking up the rest from reference TRBV9 and TRBJ2-3 gives the full variable domain: DSGVTQTPKHLITATGQRVTLRCSPRSGDLSVYWYQQSLDQGLQFLIQYYNGEERAKGNILERFSAQQFPDLHSELNLSSLELGDSALYFCASSVFGGGGTDTQYFGPGTRLTVL.

The CDR3 DNA follows: TGTGCCAGCACCCACGCGGGGGCGGGGACCGGGGAGCTGTTTTTT. This gives the protein CASTHAGAGTGELFF. The gene calls are TRBV28 and TRBJ2-2; D is possibly TRBD2 (7 bases). Trimming took 7 bases from V and 5 from J, leaving 17 bases between them. The germline V gene encodes CDR1 MDHEN and CDR2 SYDVKM. The CDR3 covers 15 residues.

The rearrangement joins TRBV28 to TRBJ2-1, with D tentatively TRBD2 (5 bases). The V end was cut by 6 bases, the J end by 8 bases, with 8 bases between. This CDR3 comprises 11 residues. Germline V CDR1 and CDR2: MDHEN, SYDVKM. The CDR3 loop is CASRVGDEQFF. CDR3 nucleotide sequence: TGTGCCAGCAGGGTCGGGGATGAGCAGTTCTTC.

The CDR3 region is CASSLHRVNTEAFF. CDR3 nucleotide sequence: TGTGCCAGCAGTTTACACAGGGTGAACACTGAAGCTTTCTTT. The chain recombines TRBV28 with TRBJ1-1; TRBD1 is a possible D gene (6 bases). The germline gives CDR1 MDHEN, CDR2 SYDVKM. The V end was cut by 2 bases, the J end by 0 bases, with 7 bases between. This CDR3 region has 14 residues.

V gene TRBV4-1 combines with J gene TRBJ2-3, with a possible D match to TRBD2 (6 bases). The ends were cut back, 5 bases at V and 1 base at J, with 13 bases in the middle. This CDR3 has 15 amino acids. Germline-derived CDR1 and CDR2 are MGHRA and YSYEKL. The CDR3 spells CASSKSGQGTDTQYF. CDR3 coding DNA: TGCGCCAGCAGCAAGAGCGGGCAGGGCACAGATACGCAGTATTTT.

This sequence joins TRBV4-3 and TRBJ2-1; maybe TRBD2 (6 bases). V lost 4 bases, J lost 1 base, and 17 bases lay in between. Germline CDR1 LGHNA, CDR2 YSLEER. The CDR3 length is 17 residues. The CDR3 coding sequence is TGCGCCAGCAGCCCCGGCCGGGACTGGCTATCCTACAATGAGCAGTTCTTC. It yields the protein CASSPGRDWLSYNEQFF.

The chain joins TRBV7-9 to TRBJ1-1; 8 nucleotides align to TRBD1. V trimming: 5 bases; J trimming: 10 bases; junction bases outside the gene matches: 3. This CDR3 contains 11 residues. The V gene's germline CDR1 is SEHNR and CDR2 FQNEAQ (reference sequence). The CDR3 protein is CASSIGQGAFF. The CDR3 coding sequence is TGTGCCAGCAGCATCGGACAGGGAGCTTTCTTT.

This sequence joins TRBV7-9 and TRBJ2-5, with D perhaps matching TRBD2 (6 bases). The CDR3 spans 17 residues. CDR1 is SEHNR, CDR2 FQNEAQ, per germline (reference sequence). Trimming stripped 3 bases from V and 3 bases from J, with 20 bases between. The CDR3 DNA reads TGTGCCAGCAGCTTTAGGACCTCCTGGAGGGGCAAAGAGACCCAGTACTTC. Translated, it gives CASSFRTSWRGKETQYF.

The chain couples TRBV7-2 to TRBJ1-1; D unclear. Looked up from germline, CDR1 is SGHTA and CDR2 is FQGNSA. Trimming took off 6 bases at V and 4 bases at J, with 15 bases between the two ends. The CDR3 covers 14 residues. The CDR3 region is CASSLTLGGTEAFF. Here the CDR3 DNA reads TGTGCCAGCAGTTTGACATTAGGAGGCACTGAAGCTTTCTTT.

The gene calls are TRBV4-1 and TRBJ2-2, with a tentative D call TRBD2 (5 bases). The germline V and J ends were trimmed by 6 bases and 3 bases, with 20 bases remaining between them. Germline lookup yields CDR1 MGHRA and CDR2 YSYEKL. The CDR3 is made up of 17 amino acids. The CDR3 nucleotides read TGCGCCAGCAGACCCCATGGGAAGAGGGTGGACACCGGGGAGCTGTTTTTT. This sequence encodes CASRPHGKRVDTGELFF.

The CDR3 DNA reads TGTGCCAGCAGCTCGTCACAGGGGTATGGCTACACCTTC. Translating gives CASSSSQGYGYTF. The chain recombines TRBV5-6 with TRBJ1-2, with 7 bases that match TRBD1. The CDR3 spans 13 residues. Germline CDR1 SGHDT, CDR2 YYEEEE. The ends lost 3 bases at V and 5 bases at J; junction bases unmatched: 4. Based on the CDR3 plus reference TRBV5-6 and TRBJ1-2, the full variable domain is DAGVTQSPTHLIKTRGQQVTLRCSPKSGHDTVSWYQQALGQGPQFIFQYYEEEERQRGNFPDRFSGHQFPNYSSELNVNALLLGDSALYLCASSSSQGYGYTFGSGTRLTVV.

The chain recombines TRBV19 with TRBJ2-1; 9 nucleotides align to TRBD2. Germline CDR1 and CDR2: LNHDA and SQIVND (reference sequence). The CDR3 totals 15 residues. Trimming cost V 7 bases and J 6 bases; bases outside gene matches: 10. CDR3 residues: CASNPNAGGRNEQFF. CDR3 sequence (DNA): TGTGCCAGTAACCCTAACGCGGGAGGGCGCAATGAGCAGTTCTTC.

This sequence joins TRBV6-5 and TRBJ2-7, with TRBD1 matching 8 bases. The CDR3 runs 14 residues. V was clipped by 2 bases and J by 6 bases; unmatched bases: 6. Germline loops: CDR1 MNHEY, CDR2 SVGAGI. The CDR3 reads CASSYGLTGAEQYF. CDR3 coding DNA: TGTGCCAGCAGTTACGGCTTGACAGGGGCCGAGCAGTACTTC.

The chain is built from TRBV27 and TRBJ2-6, with D maybe TRBD2 (5 bases). CDR1 is MNHEY, CDR2 SMNVEV, per germline (reference sequence). The CDR3 totals 16 residues. Trimming left V 2 bases short and J 1 base short, with 9 bases between. The CDR3: CASSLIGGSGANVLTF. As DNA, the CDR3 is TGTGCCAGCAGTTTAATCGGAGGATCTGGGGCCAACGTCCTGACTTTC.

The chain joins TRBV25-1 to TRBJ2-2; 7 positions agree with TRBD2. Germline V gives CDR1 MGHDK, CDR2 SYGVNS. With 2 bases clipped from V and 6 bases from J, the junction kept 9 bases outside the gene matches. The CDR3 has 16 amino acids. The CDR3 loop reads CASSEPSGVAAGELFF. As DNA, the CDR3 is TGTGCCAGCAGTGAACCCAGCGGGGTAGCGGCCGGGGAGCTGTTTTTT.

This clone has only one observation. This chain connects TRBV29-1 to TRBJ2-6, with TRBD1 matching over 7 bases. Per germline, CDR1 SQVTM and CDR2 ANQGSEA. CDR3 length: 17 residues. The J segment lost 0 bases and the V segment lost 4 bases, leaving 9 bases of the junction unmatched. CDR3 coding DNA: TGCAGCGTTGCTGCACAGGGGCAGAGCTCTGGGGCCAACGTCCTGACTTTC. It specifies CSVAAQGQSSGANVLTF.

The chain is built from TRBV7-6 and TRBJ2-2; 7 bases are a match to TRBD1. The CDR3 loop spans 14 amino acids. Germline-derived CDR1 and CDR2 are SGHVS and FNYEAQ. V dropped 5 bases and J dropped 7; count of bases not matched to a gene: 7. The CDR3 is CASSPTQGIGELFF. CDR3 sequence (DNA): TGTGCCAGCAGCCCAACACAGGGGATCGGGGAGCTGTTTTTT.

The V gene is TRBV5-5, the J gene TRBJ1-2, with 7 positions matching TRBD1. The CDR3 contains 16 residues. With V trimmed by 0 bases and J by 4 bases, 9 bases remained unmatched. Germline V CDR1 and CDR2: SGHKS, YYEKEE (reference sequence). In DNA, the CDR3 is TGTGCCAGCAGCTTGGATCTAGTCGACAGGGCCTATGGCTACACCTTC. Residues: CASSLDLVDRAYGYTF.

The rearrangement links TRBV5-4 to TRBJ2-5; a weak D match, TRBD2 (5 bases). V dropped 4 bases and J dropped 0 bases, with 7 bases sitting between them. Looked up from germline, CDR1 is SGHNT and CDR2 is YYREEE (reference sequence). The CDR3 consists of 13 residues. CDR3 nucleotides: TGTGCCAGCAGCCGGGGAGACCAAGAGACCCAGTACTTC. Its protein product is CASSRGDQETQYF.

This clone was seen more than once but under ten times. The CDR3 here is CASSLVVAGGFLDTQYF. The CDR3 DNA is TGTGCCAGCAGCTTAGTAGTAGCGGGGGGGTTCTTGGATACGCAGTATTTT. The chain combines TRBV7-2 with TRBJ2-3, with TRBD2 identical over 11 bases. This CDR3 is 17 amino acids long. With 1 base clipped from V and 6 bases from J, the junction kept 9 bases outside the gene matches. Per germline, CDR1 SGHTA and CDR2 FQGNSA.

V usage is TRBV4-1 and J usage is TRBJ2-7; the D gene is possibly TRBD1 (5 bases). CDR1 and CDR2 from the germline V gene are MGHRA and YSYEKL. Trimming removed 0 bases at V and 6 bases at J, with 9 bases between. This CDR3 has 13 amino acids. CDR3 loop: CASSQELRGEQYF. The DNA for the CDR3 is TGCGCCAGCAGCCAAGAGTTAAGGGGCGAGCAGTACTTC.

Only one count was recorded for this clone. This rearrangement joins TRBV7-2 to TRBJ2-7; TRBD2 is a possible D gene (7 bases). Trimming cost V 4 bases and J 5 bases, with 15 bases left between them. Germline CDR1 and CDR2: SGHTA and FQGNSA. This CDR3 is built from 14 residues. The DNA of the CDR3 is TGTGCCAGCAGCTCGAGGGGGGAGGGCAACGAGCAGTACTTC. Translating gives CASSSRGEGNEQYF.

The V and J genes are TRBV4-1 and TRBJ2-7; 8 bases match TRBD1. J was trimmed by 7 bases and V by 0 bases; bases with no gene match: 11. Germline V lookup: CDR1 MGHRA, CDR2 YSYEKL. This CDR3 has 16 amino acids. The CDR3, as DNA: TGCGCCAGCAGCCAAGACGCCGGGCAGGGGGCGTTTGAGCAGTACTTC. Protein sequence: CASSQDAGQGAFEQYF.

V and J are TRBV5-1 and TRBJ2-3; the match to TRBD2 covers 15 bases. Germline V gives CDR1 SGHRS, CDR2 YFSETQ. CDR3 length equals 17 residues. Trimming cost V 4 bases and J 1 base; bases outside gene matches: 4. CDR3 residues: CASSPGTSGGRTDTQYF. The CDR3 bases are TGCGCCAGCAGCCCTGGGACTAGCGGGGGGCGCACAGATACGCAGTATTTT.